The T cell receptor (beta chain) under discussion was sequenced for a study of T cell responses to AZD1222 COVID-19 vaccine. Only in-frame clones appear in the TCRdb table, and some are missing; sequencing was by immunoSEQ multiplex PCR. The sample has fewer than 200,000 clones; roughly 92% are singletons. Here the sequenced sample was peripheral blood, taken on day 0 of AZD1222 vaccination. The sequence derives from an adult in good health.

The CDR3 DNA sequence: TGTGCCAGCAGCTTGGCCGACCTCCGGGGCCACTATGGCTACACCTTC. Translating it yields CASSLADLRGHYGYTF. This chain links TRBV7-9 with TRBJ1-2, with D possibly matching TRBD1 (5 bases). The V gene's germline CDR1 is SEHNR and CDR2 FQNEAQ (reference sequence). This CDR3 region has 16 residues. V dropped 3 bases and J dropped 3 bases, with 17 bases sitting between them.